This is a list of T cell receptor beta chains from one sample in a study of blood T cell repertoires in COVID-19. Measured with immunoSEQ multiplex PCR; TCRdb has only the in-frame clones, and not every one. Among about 170,000 clones listed, over 80% were seen once. The sequenced sample was peripheral blood. These receptor sequences come from a woman in her fifties or sixties with acute or convalescent COVID-19. Both conserved end residues are part of each CDR3. The D gene is left open where the match is weak. Where a row states a size, it is once, few, many or the class of an expanded clone; other rows omit it.

TRBV7-2,.,TRBD2,TRBJ2-7,CASSYTSGSYEQYF,TGTGCCAGCAGCTACACTAGCGGGTCTTACGAGCAGTACTTC
TRBV2,.,.,TRBJ1-3,CASSEAGRSGNTIYF,TGTGCCAGCAGTGAAGCGGGCCGCTCTGGAAACACCATATATTTT
TRBV3-1/TRBV3-2,.,TRBD2,TRBJ2-7,CASSAVWGGDYEQYF,TGTGCCAGCAGTGCCGTTTGGGGGGGGGACTACGAGCAGTACTTC
TRBV12-3/TRBV12-4,.,.,TRBJ2-1,CASSSRQPNEQFF,TGTGCCAGCAGTTCCCGACAGCCAAATGAGCAGTTCTTC
TRBV28,.,.,TRBJ1-2,CASRQTGYYGYTF,TGTGCCAGCAGACAGACAGGATACTATGGCTACACCTTC
TRBV9,.,TRBD2,TRBJ2-1,CASSVGLAGYNEQFF,TGTGCCAGCAGCGTAGGACTAGCAGGCTACAATGAGCAGTTCTTC
TRBV28,.,TRBD1,TRBJ1-2,CASSSTGGPYGYTF,TGTGCCAGCAGTTCGACAGGGGGGCCGTATGGCTACACCTTC
TRBV7-2,once,.,TRBJ2-7,CASSFPGKDEQYF,TGTGCCAGCAGCTTCCCCGGGAAAGACGAGCAGTACTTC
TRBV4-3,once,.,TRBJ1-5,CASSQDTAEYQPQHF,TGCGCCAGCAGCCAAGATACGGCGGAATATCAGCCCCAGCATTTT
TRBV7-2,.,.,TRBJ2-1,CASSTLAGNEQFF,TGTGCCAGCAGTACCCTCGCGGGCAATGAGCAGTTCTTC
TRBV13,.,.,TRBJ1-5,CASSLGTSNQPQHF,TGTGCCAGCAGCTTAGGGACAAGCAATCAGCCCCAGCATTTT
TRBV12-3/TRBV12-4,.,.,TRBJ1-2,CASSLEPQHGYTF,TGTGCCAGCAGTTTAGAGCCTCAACATGGCTACACCTTC
TRBV10-2,.,TRBD1,TRBJ2-7,CASSSGTGAYEQYF,TGCGCCAGCAGCTCCGGGACAGGAGCCTACGAGCAGTACTTC
TRBV27,.,.,TRBJ1-5,CASGLNQPQHF,TGTGCCAGCGGCCTGAATCAGCCCCAGCATTTT
TRBV4-3,.,.,TRBJ2-3,CASSQDFRVLSTDTQYF,TGCGCCAGCAGCCAGGACTTCCGGGTTTTAAGCACAGATACGCAGTATTTT
TRBV18,once,.,TRBJ1-4,CASSPRPLLATNEKLFF,TGTGCCAGCTCACCACGTCCGTTACTTGCAACTAATGAAAAACTGTTTTTT
TRBV6-5,.,.,TRBJ1-1,CASRPTGLNTEAFF,TGTGCCAGCAGGCCGACAGGCCTGAACACTGAAGCTTTCTTT
TRBV21-1,.,.,TRBJ2-2,CASSRPGLAGGGGELFF,TGTGCCAGCAGCAGACCGGGACTAGCGGGGGGTGGCGGGGAGCTGTTTTTT
TRBV28,.,.,TRBJ1-5,CASSLVFSPSNQPQHF,TGTGCCAGCAGTCTCGTGTTCAGTCCTAGCAATCAGCCCCAGCATTTT
TRBV11-1,.,TRBD1,TRBJ1-6,CANSYRGYSPLHF,TGTGCCAACAGCTACAGGGGATATTCACCCCTCCACTTT
TRBV18,.,.,TRBJ1-1,CASSPGSNTEAFF,TGTGCCAGCTCTCCGGGGTCGAACACTGAAGCTTTCTTT
TRBV5-5,.,.,TRBJ1-2,CASSLRSYGYTF,TGTGCCAGCAGCTTGCGGTCCTATGGCTACACCTTC
TRBV12-3/TRBV12-4,.,.,TRBJ2-7,CASTTGSYEQYF,TGTGCCAGCACCACGGGGAGTTACGAGCAGTACTTC
TRBV4-1,.,.,TRBJ1-6,CASSQEAGANFSPLHF,TGCGCCAGCAGCCAGGAAGCGGGGGCTAATTTTTCACCCCTCCACTTT
TRBV6-5,.,.,TRBJ2-7,CASSYTRGAYEQYF,TGTGCCAGCAGTTACACCCGGGGAGCCTACGAGCAGTACTTC
TRBV21-1,.,.,TRBJ1-3,CASTVRVGNTIYF,TGTGCCAGCACCGTAAGAGTTGGAAACACCATATATTTT
TRBV9,.,.,TRBJ1-2,CASSVSGGSPFYGYTF,TGTGCCAGCAGCGTAAGTGGAGGGAGTCCTTTCTATGGCTACACCTTC
TRBV28,.,.,TRBJ1-2,CASSLYRPLANYGYTF,TGTGCCAGCAGTTTATACAGGCCTCTAGCTAACTATGGCTACACCTTC
TRBV27,.,.,TRBJ2-1,CASTAGPRGEQFF,TGTGCCAGCACGGCCGGACCTAGGGGTGAGCAGTTCTTC
TRBV20-1,.,.,TRBJ1-2,CSASTRENYGYTF,TGCAGTGCTAGTACGCGGGAGAACTATGGCTACACCTTC
TRBV15,.,TRBD2,TRBJ2-5,CATGGVLSQETQYF,TGTGCCACCGGGGGGGTCCTATCTCAAGAGACCCAGTACTTC
TRBV19,.,TRBD2,TRBJ2-7,CASSPRLAGGDEQYF,TGTGCCAGTAGTCCACGACTAGCGGGAGGCGACGAGCAGTACTTC
TRBV24-1,.,TRBD2,TRBJ2-3,CATSGAGTSGTDTQYF,TGTGCCACCAGTGGAGCCGGGACTAGCGGGACAGATACGCAGTATTTT
TRBV28,.,TRBD2,TRBJ2-7,CASSFGGLAGLYEQYF,TGTGCCAGCAGTTTCGGGGGACTAGCGGGACTTTACGAGCAGTACTTC
TRBV11-2,.,.,TRBJ2-5,CASSLEPQETQYF,TGTGCCAGCAGCCTTGAGCCCCAAGAGACCCAGTACTTC
TRBV5-8,.,.,TRBJ2-5,CANSKGSPKGTQYF,TGTGCCAATTCTAAGGGGTCACCCAAGGGGACCCAGTACTTC
TRBV3-1/TRBV3-2,.,.,TRBJ2-2,CASSRGRGIANTGELFF,TGTGCCAGCAGTCGTGGTAGGGGGATCGCGAACACCGGGGAGCTGTTTTTT
TRBV7-2,.,.,TRBJ1-1,CASSFTMNTEAFF,TGTGCCAGCAGCTTCACAATGAACACTGAAGCTTTCTTT
TRBV30,.,.,TRBJ1-2,CAWSLRVGGEYGYTF,TGTGCCTGGAGTCTCCGAGTGGGGGGGGAATATGGCTACACCTTC
TRBV4-2,.,.,TRBJ1-1,CASSQVGTEAFF,TGTGCCAGCAGCCAAGTGGGGACAGAAGCTTTCTTT
TRBV2,.,.,TRBJ2-2,CASTDLPGLNTGELFF,TGTGCCAGCACCGATCTACCGGGACTGAACACCGGGGAGCTGTTTTTT
TRBV5-1,.,TRBD2,TRBJ2-3,CASGLAGFTDTQYF,TGCGCCAGCGGACTAGCGGGGTTCACAGATACGCAGTATTTT
TRBV5-1,.,.,TRBJ1-2,CASSPSPGAGSSGGYTF,TGCGCCAGCAGCCCATCCCCTGGGGCCGGTTCGTCAGGTGGCTACACCTTC
TRBV20-1,.,.,TRBJ2-1,CSAGRAEQFF,TGCAGTGCTGGGCGGGCAGAGCAGTTCTTC
TRBV19,.,TRBD2,TRBJ2-2,CASSLLAANTGELFF,TGTGCCAGTAGTTTACTAGCGGCTAACACCGGGGAGCTGTTTTTT
TRBV3-1/TRBV3-2,.,TRBD1,TRBJ2-5,CASRPGTGGVYETQYF,TGTGCCAGCAGGCCCGGGACAGGGGGTGTTTATGAGACCCAGTACTTC
TRBV3-1/TRBV3-2,.,.,TRBJ2-5,CASSQRAETQETQYF,TGTGCCAGCAGCCAGCGGGCAGAAACACAAGAGACCCAGTACTTC
TRBV27,.,TRBD2,TRBJ2-7,CASRGLAGSYEQYF,TGTGCCAGCAGGGGACTAGCGGGATCCTACGAGCAGTACTTC
TRBV11-1,.,TRBD1,TRBJ1-2,CASSHRQGVLYGYTF,TGTGCCAGCAGCCACAGACAGGGAGTGTTATATGGCTACACCTTC